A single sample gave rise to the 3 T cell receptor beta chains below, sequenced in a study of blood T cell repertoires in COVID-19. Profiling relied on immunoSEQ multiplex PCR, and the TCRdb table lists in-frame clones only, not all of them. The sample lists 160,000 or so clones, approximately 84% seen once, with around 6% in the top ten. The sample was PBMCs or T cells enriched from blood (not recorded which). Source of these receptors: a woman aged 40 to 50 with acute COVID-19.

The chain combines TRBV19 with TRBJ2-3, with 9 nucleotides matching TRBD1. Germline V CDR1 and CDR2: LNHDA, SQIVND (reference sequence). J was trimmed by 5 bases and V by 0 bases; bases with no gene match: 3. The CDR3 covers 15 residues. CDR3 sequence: CASSIDTGGRDTQYF. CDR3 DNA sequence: TGTGCCAGTAGTATAGACACAGGGGGCAGAGATACGCAGTATTTT.

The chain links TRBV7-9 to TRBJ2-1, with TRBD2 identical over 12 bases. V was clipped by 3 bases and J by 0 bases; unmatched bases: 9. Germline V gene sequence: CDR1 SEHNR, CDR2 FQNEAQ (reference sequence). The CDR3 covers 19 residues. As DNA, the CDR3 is TGTGCCAGCAGCTTGGGACTAGCGGGCCCCCTGAGCTCCTACAATGAGCAGTTCTTC. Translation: CASSLGLAGPLSSYNEQFF.

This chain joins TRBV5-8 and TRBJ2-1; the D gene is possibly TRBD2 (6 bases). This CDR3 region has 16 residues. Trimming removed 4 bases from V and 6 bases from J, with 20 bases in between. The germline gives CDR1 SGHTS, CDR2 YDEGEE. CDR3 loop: CASSNGRRAIGNEQFF. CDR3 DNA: TGTGCCAGCAGCAACGGTAGGAGGGCCATCGGCAATGAGCAGTTCTTC.